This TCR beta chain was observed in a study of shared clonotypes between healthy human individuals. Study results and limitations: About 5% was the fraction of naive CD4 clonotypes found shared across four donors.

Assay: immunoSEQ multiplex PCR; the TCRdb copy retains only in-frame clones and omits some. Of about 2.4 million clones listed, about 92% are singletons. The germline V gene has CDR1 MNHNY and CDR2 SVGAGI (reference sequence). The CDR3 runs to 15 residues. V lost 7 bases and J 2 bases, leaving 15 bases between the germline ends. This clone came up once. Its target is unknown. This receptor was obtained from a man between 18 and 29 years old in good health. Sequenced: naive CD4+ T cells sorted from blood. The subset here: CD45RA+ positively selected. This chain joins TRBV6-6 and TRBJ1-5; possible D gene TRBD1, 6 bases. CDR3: CASTIQGYGNQPQHF. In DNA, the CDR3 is TGTGCCAGCACTATACAGGGATATGGCAATCAGCCCCAGCATTTT.